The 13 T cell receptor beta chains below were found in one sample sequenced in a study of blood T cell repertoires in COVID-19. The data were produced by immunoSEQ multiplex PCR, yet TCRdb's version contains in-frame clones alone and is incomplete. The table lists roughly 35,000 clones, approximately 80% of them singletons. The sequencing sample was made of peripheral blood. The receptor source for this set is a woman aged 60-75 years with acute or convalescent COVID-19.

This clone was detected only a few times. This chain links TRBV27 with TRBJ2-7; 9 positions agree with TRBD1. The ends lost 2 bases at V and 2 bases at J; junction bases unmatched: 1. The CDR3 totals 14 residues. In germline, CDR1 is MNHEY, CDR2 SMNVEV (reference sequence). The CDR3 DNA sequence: TGTGCCAGCAGTTTAGGACAGGGGACCTACGAGCAGTACTTC. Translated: CASSLGQGTYEQYF.

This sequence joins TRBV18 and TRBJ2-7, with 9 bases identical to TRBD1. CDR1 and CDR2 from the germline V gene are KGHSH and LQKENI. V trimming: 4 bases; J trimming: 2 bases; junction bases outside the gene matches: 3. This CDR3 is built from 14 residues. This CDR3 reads CASSHRDRAYEQYF. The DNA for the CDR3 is TGTGCCAGCTCACACCGGGACAGGGCCTACGAGCAGTACTTC.

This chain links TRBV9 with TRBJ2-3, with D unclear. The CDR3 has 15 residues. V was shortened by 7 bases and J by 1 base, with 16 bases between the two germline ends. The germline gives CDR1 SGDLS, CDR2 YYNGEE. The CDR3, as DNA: TGTGCCAGCTCGACGCGACCCGGAGGCACAGATACGCAGTATTTT. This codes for CASSTRPGGTDTQYF.

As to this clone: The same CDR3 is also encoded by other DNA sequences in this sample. CDR3 DNA: TGTGCCAGTAGTATTGTCAGGGGCGACTACGAGCAGTACTTC. This translates into CASSIVRGDYEQYF. The chain uses TRBV19 and TRBJ2-7; the D gene is possibly TRBD1 (6 bases). The CDR3 extends over 14 amino acids. The germline CDR1 and CDR2 sequences are LNHDA and SQIVND (reference sequence). V lost 3 bases to trimming and J lost 3 bases, with 12 bases between them. Looking up the rest from reference TRBV19 and TRBJ2-7 gives the full variable domain: DGGITQSPKYLFRKEGQNVTLSCEQNLNHDAMYWYRQDPGQGLRLIYYSQIVNDFQKGDIAEGYSVSREKKESFPLTVTSAQKNPTAFYLCASSIVRGDYEQYFGPGTRLTVT.

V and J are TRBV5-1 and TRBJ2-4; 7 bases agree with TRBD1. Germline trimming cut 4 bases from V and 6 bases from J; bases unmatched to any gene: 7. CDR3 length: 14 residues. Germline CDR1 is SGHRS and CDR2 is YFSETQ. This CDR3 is CASSVGTVGNIQYF. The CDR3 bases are TGCGCCAGCAGCGTGGGGACAGTGGGAAACATTCAGTACTTC.

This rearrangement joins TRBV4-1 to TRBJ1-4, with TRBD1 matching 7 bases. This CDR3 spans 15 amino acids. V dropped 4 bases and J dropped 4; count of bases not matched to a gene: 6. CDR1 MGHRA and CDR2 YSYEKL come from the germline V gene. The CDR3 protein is CASSPRGLGNEKLFF. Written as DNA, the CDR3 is TGCGCCAGCAGCCCTAGGGGGCTTGGTAATGAAAAACTGTTTTTT.

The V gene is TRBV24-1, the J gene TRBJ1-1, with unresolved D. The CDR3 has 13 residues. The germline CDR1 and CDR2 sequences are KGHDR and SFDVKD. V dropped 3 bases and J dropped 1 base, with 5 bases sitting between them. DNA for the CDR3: TGTGCCACCAGTGATGAGGCGAACACTGAAGCTTTCTTT. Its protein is CATSDEANTEAFF.

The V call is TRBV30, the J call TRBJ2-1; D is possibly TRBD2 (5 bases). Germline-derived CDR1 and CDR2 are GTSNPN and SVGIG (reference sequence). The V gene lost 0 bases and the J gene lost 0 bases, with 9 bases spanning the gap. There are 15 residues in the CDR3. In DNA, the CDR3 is TGTGCCTGGAGTGTACGGACTTCCTCCTACAATGAGCAGTTCTTC. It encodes CAWSVRTSSYNEQFF.

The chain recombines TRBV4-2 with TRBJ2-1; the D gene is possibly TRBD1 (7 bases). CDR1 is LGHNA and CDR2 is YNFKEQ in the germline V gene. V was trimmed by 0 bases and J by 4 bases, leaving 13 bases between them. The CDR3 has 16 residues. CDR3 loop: CASSQDGGGGYNEQFF. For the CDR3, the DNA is TGTGCCAGCAGCCAAGATGGAGGGGGCGGGTACAATGAGCAGTTCTTC.

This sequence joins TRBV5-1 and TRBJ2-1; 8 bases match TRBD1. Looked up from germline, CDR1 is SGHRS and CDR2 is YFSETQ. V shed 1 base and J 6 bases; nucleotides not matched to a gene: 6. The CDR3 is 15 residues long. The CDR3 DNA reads TGCGCCAGCAGCTTGCAGGGGGCAACGTTCAATGAGCAGTTCTTC. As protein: CASSLQGATFNEQFF. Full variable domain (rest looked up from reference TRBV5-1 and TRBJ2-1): KAGVTQTPRYLIKTRGQQVTLSCSPISGHRSVSWYQQTPGQGLQFLFEYFSETQRNKGNFPGRFSGRQFSNSRSEMNVSTLELGDSALYLCASSLQGATFNEQFFGPGTRLTVL.

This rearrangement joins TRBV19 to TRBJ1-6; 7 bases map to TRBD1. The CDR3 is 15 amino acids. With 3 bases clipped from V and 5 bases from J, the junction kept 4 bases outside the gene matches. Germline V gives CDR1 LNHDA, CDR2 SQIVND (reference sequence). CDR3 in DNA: TGTGCCAGTAGTATCCGGGACAGAAATAATTCACCCCTCCACTTT. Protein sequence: CASSIRDRNNSPLHF.

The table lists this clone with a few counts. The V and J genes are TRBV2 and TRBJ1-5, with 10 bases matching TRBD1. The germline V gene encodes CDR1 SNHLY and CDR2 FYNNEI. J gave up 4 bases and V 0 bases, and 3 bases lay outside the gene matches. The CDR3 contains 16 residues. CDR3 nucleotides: TGTGCCAGCAGTGAAGCGCCGGGACAGGGGAATCAGCCCCAGCATTTT. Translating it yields CASSEAPGQGNQPQHF. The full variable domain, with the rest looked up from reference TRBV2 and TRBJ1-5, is EPEVTQTPSHQVTQMGQEVILRCVPISNHLYFYWYRQILGQKVEFLVSFYNNEISEKSEIFDDQFSVERPDGSNFTLKIRSTKLEDSAMYFCASSEAPGQGNQPQHFGDGTRLSIL.

The CDR3 is CASSVSPGTGSEKLFF. Here the CDR3 DNA reads TGTGCCAGCAGTGTGTCGCCCGGTACAGGGAGTGAAAAACTGTTTTTT. The V call is TRBV6-1, the J call TRBJ1-4; D perhaps matches TRBD1 (6 bases). The CDR3 is made up of 16 amino acids. Germline assignment: CDR1 MNHNS and CDR2 SASEGT. V was trimmed by 4 bases and J by 7 bases, leaving 19 bases between them.